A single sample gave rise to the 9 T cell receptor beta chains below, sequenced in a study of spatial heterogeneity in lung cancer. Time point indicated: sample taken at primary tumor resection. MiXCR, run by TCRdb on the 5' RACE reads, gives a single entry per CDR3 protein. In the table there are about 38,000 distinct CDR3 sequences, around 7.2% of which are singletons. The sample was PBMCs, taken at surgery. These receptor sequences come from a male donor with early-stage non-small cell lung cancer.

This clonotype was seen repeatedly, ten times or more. In DNA, the CDR3 is TGTGCCTGGAGTGTTCCCGACTACGAGCAGTACTTC. Its protein product is CAWSVPDYEQYF. This chain uses TRBV30 with TRBJ2-7; D unclear. This CDR3 contains 12 residues. Looked up from germline, CDR1 is GTSNPN and CDR2 is SVGIG (reference sequence). V lost 0 bases to trimming and J lost 3 bases, with 6 bases between them.

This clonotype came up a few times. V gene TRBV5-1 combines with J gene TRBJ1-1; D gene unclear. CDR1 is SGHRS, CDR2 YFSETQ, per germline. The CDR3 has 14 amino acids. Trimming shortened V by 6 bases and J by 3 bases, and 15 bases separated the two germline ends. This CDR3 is CASTPGKAHTEAFF. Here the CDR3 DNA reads TGCGCCAGCACCCCCGGCAAGGCCCACACTGAAGCTTTCTTT.

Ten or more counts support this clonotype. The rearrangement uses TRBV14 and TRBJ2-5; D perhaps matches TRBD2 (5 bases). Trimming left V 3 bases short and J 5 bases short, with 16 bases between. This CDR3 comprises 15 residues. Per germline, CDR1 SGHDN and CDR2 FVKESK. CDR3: CASSHPGRGRETQYF. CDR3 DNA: TGTGCCAGCAGCCACCCCGGTCGAGGGCGGGAGACCCAGTACTTC.

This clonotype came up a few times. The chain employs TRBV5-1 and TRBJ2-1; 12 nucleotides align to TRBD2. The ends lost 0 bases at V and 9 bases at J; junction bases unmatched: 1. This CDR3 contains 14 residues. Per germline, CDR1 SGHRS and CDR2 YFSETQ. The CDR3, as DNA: TGCGCCAGCAGCTTGGGGACTAGCGGGGCTGAGCAGTTCTTC. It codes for CASSLGTSGAEQFF.

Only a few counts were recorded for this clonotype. CDR3 DNA sequence: TGTGCCAGCAGCTTGATGGGGGCCAATCAGCCCCAGCATTTT. Its translation: CASSLMGANQPQHF. V gene TRBV7-9 combines with J gene TRBJ1-5; D possibly corresponds to TRBD1 (6 bases). This CDR3 is built from 14 residues. Germline V gene data show CDR1 as SEHNR and CDR2 as FQNEAQ (reference sequence). V was trimmed by 3 bases and J by 3 bases, leaving 9 bases between them.

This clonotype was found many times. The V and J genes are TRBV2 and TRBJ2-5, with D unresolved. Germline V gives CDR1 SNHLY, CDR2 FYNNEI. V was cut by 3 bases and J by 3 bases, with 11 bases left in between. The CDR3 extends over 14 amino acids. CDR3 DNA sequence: TGTGCCAGCAGTGACTCCCAGGCCGAAGAGACCCAGTACTTC. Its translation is CASSDSQAEETQYF.

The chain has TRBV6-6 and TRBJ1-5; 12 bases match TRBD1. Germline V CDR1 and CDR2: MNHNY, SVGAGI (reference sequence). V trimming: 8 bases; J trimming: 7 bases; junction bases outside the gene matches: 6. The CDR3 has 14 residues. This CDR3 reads CASGGQGARQPQHF. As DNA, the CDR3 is TGTGCCAGCGGGGGACAGGGGGCGAGGCAGCCCCAGCATTTT.

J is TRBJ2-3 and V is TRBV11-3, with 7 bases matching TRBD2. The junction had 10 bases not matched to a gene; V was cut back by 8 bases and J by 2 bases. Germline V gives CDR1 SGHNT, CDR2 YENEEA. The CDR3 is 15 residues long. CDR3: CASASHGGDTDTQYF. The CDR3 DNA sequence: TGTGCCAGCGCATCCCATGGGGGGGACACAGATACGCAGTATTTT.

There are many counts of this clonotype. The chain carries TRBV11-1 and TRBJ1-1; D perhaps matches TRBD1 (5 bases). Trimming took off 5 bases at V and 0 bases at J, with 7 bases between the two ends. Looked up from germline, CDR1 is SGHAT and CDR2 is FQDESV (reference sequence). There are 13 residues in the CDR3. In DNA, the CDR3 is TGTGCCAGCAGCCGACAGATGAACACTGAAGCTTTCTTT. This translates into CASSRQMNTEAFF.